This entry is about one TCR beta chain. The antigen remains unidentified. Vbeta (60) and Jbeta (13) primers were used in the PCR. The table came from immunoSEQ multiplex PCR; TCRdb's copy has only in-frame clones and leaves some out. Here the sample spans about 170,000 clones, around 80% being singletons. The V and J ends lost 1 base and 3 bases, in that order; junction bases with no gene match: 4. This CDR3 spans 15 amino acids. Germline loops: CDR1 GTSNPN, CDR2 SVGIG (reference sequence). This sample was taken from a study of cytomegalovirus exposure and HLA in healthy donors. Study-wide results and caveats: According to the study, roughly 180 TCR beta chains were cytomegalovirus-associated. By HLA locus, TCR association rates varied in a later analysis, with DRB1 showing the most and HLA-C the fewest.

Material for sequencing was PBMCs. This chain joins TRBV30 and TRBJ2-4; 9 bases are shared with TRBD1. The receptor was derived from a woman aged 25 to 39 in good health and CMV-seropositive. CDR3 amino acids: CAWSGGTGSKNIQYF. CDR3 DNA: TGTGCCTGGAGTGGAGGGACAGGGAGCAAAAACATTCAGTACTTC.